These 5 T cell receptor beta chains were sequenced from one sample in a study of CD8+ T cells in alopecia areata. For a handful of patients, CD4+ cells were sorted into CD25+CD127- cells. In each case, RNA was isolated and then reverse transcribed into cDNA as the sequencing template. The data were produced by immunoSEQ multiplex PCR, yet TCRdb's version contains in-frame clones alone and is incomplete. The table has roughly 40,000 clones, around 50% seen once. Sample: CD4+ Tregs sorted from blood. The receptor set was obtained from a human donor with alopecia areata.

The chain employs TRBV30 and TRBJ2-2; D is uncertain. The CDR3 covers 12 residues. Germline V gene sequence: CDR1 GTSNPN, CDR2 SVGIG (reference sequence). The V end lost 2 bases, the J end lost 6 bases, and 7 bases lay between the germline ends. CDR3 in amino acids: CAWSLWPGELFF. The CDR3 region has the DNA TGTGCCTGGAGTCTATGGCCCGGGGAGCTGTTTTTT.

Turning to this clone: A read error may account for a junction end that differs from germline. The V call is TRBV7-7, the J call TRBJ2-5, with D possibly being TRBD1 or TRBD2 (6 bases each). The length of the CDR3 is 14 residues. From germline, CDR1 is SSHAT and CDR2 FNYEAQ (reference sequence). DNA of the CDR3: TGTGCTAGCAGCTTGGGGGCTAGCGTCGCGACCCAGTACTTC. This sequence encodes CASSLGASVATQYF.

The chain combines TRBV7-6 with TRBJ1-4, with 7 nucleotides matching TRBD1. The CDR3 is 15 amino acids. Trimming removed 5 bases from V and 3 bases from J; junction bases left unmatched: 6. Germline CDR1 reads SGHVS; CDR2 reads FNYEAQ. The chain's CDR3 is CASSNPGTANEKLFF. CDR3 bases: TGTGCCAGCAGCAACCCAGGGACAGCTAATGAAAAACTGTTTTTT.

V and J are TRBV28 and TRBJ2-1; 8 nucleotides align to TRBD1. Trimming at V came to 4 bases and at J to 8 bases, leaving 10 bases not matched to a gene. CDR3 length: 15 residues. Germline-derived CDR1 and CDR2 are MDHEN and SYDVKM. CDR3 loop: CASSSQGAFGHEQFF. CDR3 coding DNA: TGTGCCAGCAGTTCTCAGGGGGCATTCGGCCATGAGCAGTTCTTC. Filled out from reference TRBV28 and TRBJ2-1, the complete variable domain reads DVKVTQSSRYLVKRTGEKVFLECVQDMDHENMFWYRQDPGLGLRLIYFSYDVKMKEKGDIPEGYSVSREKKERFSLILESASTNQTSMYLCASSSQGAFGHEQFFGPGTRLTVL.

V and J are TRBV19 and TRBJ2-3; 8 bases map to TRBD2. V lost 4 bases to trimming and J lost 1 base; unmatched junction nucleotides: 1. The V gene's germline CDR1 is LNHDA and CDR2 SQIVND (reference sequence). The CDR3 spans 14 residues. CDR3 DNA: TGTGCCAGTAGTACGGGGGGGCGCACAGATACGCAGTATTTT. It specifies CASSTGGRTDTQYF. Filled out from reference TRBV19 and TRBJ2-3, the complete variable domain reads DGGITQSPKYLFRKEGQNVTLSCEQNLNHDAMYWYRQDPGQGLRLIYYSQIVNDFQKGDIAEGYSVSREKKESFPLTVTSAQKNPTAFYLCASSTGGRTDTQYFGPGTRLTVL.